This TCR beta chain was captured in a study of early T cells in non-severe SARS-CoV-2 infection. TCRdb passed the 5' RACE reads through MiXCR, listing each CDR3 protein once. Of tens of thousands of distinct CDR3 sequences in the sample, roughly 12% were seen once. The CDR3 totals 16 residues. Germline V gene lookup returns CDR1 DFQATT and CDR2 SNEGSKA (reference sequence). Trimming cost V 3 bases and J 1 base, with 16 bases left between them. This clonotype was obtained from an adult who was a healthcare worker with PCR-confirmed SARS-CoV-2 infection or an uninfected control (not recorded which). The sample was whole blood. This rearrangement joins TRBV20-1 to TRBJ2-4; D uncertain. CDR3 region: CSASSGGPGAKNIQYF. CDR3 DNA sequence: TGCAGTGCTAGTTCCGGCGGTCCTGGGGCCAAAAACATTCAGTACTTC.